A single sample gave rise to the 6 T cell receptor beta chains below, sequenced in a study of T cell responses to AZD1222 COVID-19 vaccine. Generated by immunoSEQ multiplex PCR, the TCRdb table keeps only in-frame clones and is missing some. The table records about 150,000 clones, roughly 90% of them present only once. The source material was peripheral blood, sampled 28 days after the second AZD1222 dose. The receptor source for this set is an adult who received the AZD1222 COVID-19 vaccine.

The chain links TRBV27 to TRBJ2-1; 12 bases align to TRBD2. V lost 5 bases, J lost 9 bases, and 5 bases stayed unmatched. CDR3 length equals 14 residues. Germline CDR1 is MNHEY and CDR2 is SMNVEV (reference sequence). CDR3 sequence reads: CASSPGLAGLEQFF. CDR3 coding DNA: TGTGCCAGCAGTCCAGGACTAGCGGGACTTGAGCAGTTCTTC.

On this clone itself: The missing conserved phenylalanine or tryptophan at the end of this CDR3 makes a read error likely. It is unclear where the CDR3 begins or ends on the DNA, so no DNA is shown, and the CDR3 is as TCRdb lists it. The genes are TRBV4-3 and TRBJ2-7; TRBD1, the table's D call, lacks a check against the DNA. Germline V gene lookup returns CDR1 LGHNA and CDR2 YSLEER. The CDR3 adds up to 11 amino acids, both ends counted. This CDR3 reads CASSPNHADRE.

This clone came up once. V and J are TRBV29-1 and TRBJ2-5; 10 nucleotides agree with TRBD1. Germline V gives CDR1 SQVTM, CDR2 ANQGSEA. This CDR3 is built from 13 residues. V dropped 6 bases and J dropped 5; count of bases not matched to a gene: 6. The CDR3 region has the DNA TGCAGCGTAGCGGGACAGGGGCATGAGACCCAGTACTTC. Residues: CSVAGQGHETQYF.

This chain uses TRBV15 with TRBJ1-3, with no clear D. The CDR3 has 15 residues. The germline gives CDR1 LNHNV, CDR2 YYDKDF (reference sequence). V was pared by 1 base and J by 2 bases, with 9 bases between. The CDR3 loop reads CATSRGGQPGNTIYF. Here the CDR3 DNA reads TGTGCCACCAGCAGAGGGGGTCAGCCTGGAAACACCATATATTTT.

V and J are TRBV21-1 and TRBJ2-3; TRBD1 is taken as the D call from the table, unchecked against the DNA. TRBV21-1 is tagged as a pseudogene. This CDR3 region has 15 residues. In DNA form, the CDR3 reads TGTGCCAGCAGCCGGGCAGGGAAGAGACTGGATACGCAGTATTTT. Translated, it gives CASSRAGKRLDTQYF.

V usage is TRBV6-2 or TRBV6-3 and J usage is TRBJ2-7; 10 bases fit TRBD1. The CDR3 runs 17 residues. Germline V gene sequence: CDR1 MNHEY, CDR2 SVGEGT. The V gene end was trimmed by 6 bases and the J gene end by 0 bases; junction bases not matched to a gene: 11. The CDR3: CASSGRDRGTHSYEQYF. CDR3 sequence (DNA): TGTGCCAGCAGCGGCCGGGACAGGGGAACCCACTCCTACGAGCAGTACTTC.